Below are 12 T cell receptor beta chains sequenced from a single sample in a study of T cell repertoires in cytomegalovirus infection. TCRdb called the reads again in MiXCR, with one record for every CDR3 protein. The data contain 200,000 or so distinct CDR3 sequences, over 25% of them singletons. Sequenced: PBMCs. These receptors were obtained from a human donor in good health (CMV status not recorded). Some clones in this sample may be carry-over from other donors' samples.

Many counts were recorded for this clonotype. CDR3 region: CASSSFTEAFF. In DNA form, the CDR3 reads TGTGCCAGCAGTTCTTTTACCGAAGCTTTCTTT. The chain combines TRBV12-3 or TRBV12-4 with TRBJ1-1; D is undetermined. The CDR3 covers 11 residues. V was trimmed by 4 bases and J by 8 bases, leaving 8 bases between them.

In its sample, this clonotype was seen a few times. V and J are TRBV7-3 and TRBJ2-3; D is unclear. Germline-derived CDR1 and CDR2 are SGHTA and FQGTGA. Trimming stripped 1 base from V and 2 bases from J, with 10 bases between. CDR3 length equals 15 residues. This CDR3 is CASSLSASFTDTQYF. The CDR3 DNA follows: TGTGCCAGCAGCTTAAGTGCCTCCTTCACAGATACGCAGTATTTT.

This sequence joins TRBV3-1 and TRBJ1-1; TRBD1 might be the D (6 bases). CDR3 length: 16 residues. The V end was cut by 0 bases, the J end by 2 bases, with 13 bases between. The germline gives CDR1 LGHDT, CDR2 YNNKEL (reference sequence). CDR3 nucleotides: TGTGCCAGCAGCCAAGATGGTGGCAGGGGAAACACTGAAGCTTTCTTT. Translation: CASSQDGGRGNTEAFF.

V is TRBV20-1 and J is TRBJ2-5, with 9 bases that match TRBD1. This CDR3 has 13 residues. After removal of 5 bases from V and 4 bases from J, the junction contained 5 bases not matched to a gene. Germline V gene data show CDR1 as DFQATT and CDR2 as SNEGSKA (reference sequence). In nucleotides, the CDR3 is TGCAGTGCTGGGACAGGGATCAGAGAGACCCAGTACTTC. Protein: CSAGTGIRETQYF.

This clonotype was seen a handful of times. The rearrangement uses TRBV19 and TRBJ1-2; TRBD1 agrees at 7 bases. Germline loops: CDR1 LNHDA, CDR2 SQIVND (reference sequence). This CDR3 has 15 amino acids. Unmatched junction bases numbered 5, after V lost 0 bases and J lost 4 bases. The CDR3 bases are TGTGCCAGTAGTATAGATGTGGACAGGTCCTATGGCTACACCTTC. Protein: CASSIDVDRSYGYTF.

The chain is built from TRBV2 and TRBJ1-3, with 8 bases matching TRBD1. CDR3 length: 19 residues. The germline gives CDR1 SNHLY, CDR2 FYNNEI. The ends lost 3 bases at V and 0 bases at J; junction bases unmatched: 13. CDR3 region: CASSDGQGPSAVSGNTIYF. CDR3 sequence (DNA): TGTGCCAGCAGTGACGGACAGGGCCCTTCAGCGGTCTCTGGAAACACCATATATTTT.

This clonotype appeared a few times. The chain has TRBV7-6 and TRBJ2-6; 11 positions match TRBD2. The V gene end was trimmed by 5 bases and the J gene end by 3 bases; junction bases not matched to a gene: 0. The CDR3 totals 15 residues. CDR1 SGHVS and CDR2 FNYEAQ come from the germline V gene. The CDR3 DNA follows: TGTGCCAGCAGCGGACTAGCGGGTGGGGCCAACGTCCTGACTTTC. Its protein product is CASSGLAGGANVLTF.

The chain links TRBV6-1 to TRBJ2-5; tentatively, D is TRBD1 (5 bases). There are 14 residues in the CDR3. V shed 1 base and J shed 2 bases, with 8 bases lying between them. CDR1 and CDR2 (germline): MNHNS, SASEGT. This CDR3 reads CASSEVGPQETQYF. The CDR3 nucleotides read TGTGCCAGCAGTGAAGTGGGGCCTCAAGAGACCCAGTACTTC.

The table lists this clonotype with many counts. The chain is built from TRBV7-2 and TRBJ2-7, with D maybe TRBD2 (5 bases). The V gene lost 1 base and the J gene lost 3 bases, with 13 bases spanning the gap. Looked up from germline, CDR1 is SGHTA and CDR2 is FQGNSA. The CDR3 sequence is 15 residues long. The CDR3 DNA reads as TGTGCCAGCAGCTTAGTGTGGACCAGCGGCTACGAGCAGTACTTC. It is translated as CASSLVWTSGYEQYF.

This clonotype was counted a few times. The chain has TRBV7-3 and TRBJ2-7, with D perhaps given as TRBD1 or TRBD2 (6 bases each). The CDR3 loop spans 14 amino acids. V lost 5 bases and J 1 base, leaving 12 bases between the germline ends. Germline-derived CDR1 and CDR2 are SGHTA and FQGTGA. The DNA of the CDR3 is TGTGCCAGCAGCCTAAAGGGGGGATCCTACGAGCAGTACTTC. Residues: CASSLKGGSYEQYF.

This clonotype was counted a few times. This CDR3 reads CASSSDRTAEQFF. The DNA of the CDR3 is TGTGCCAGCAGTTCCGACAGGACCGCTGAGCAGTTCTTC. V gene TRBV7-3 combines with J gene TRBJ2-1; the D gene is possibly TRBD1 (6 bases). Trimming pared 6 bases from V and 9 bases from J, leaving 15 bases between. The CDR3 loop spans 13 amino acids. CDR1 is SGHTA and CDR2 is FQGTGA in the germline V gene.

This clonotype was found a few times. V and J are TRBV11-2 and TRBJ1-1, with 9 bases that match TRBD1. V was clipped by 4 bases and J by 4 bases; unmatched bases: 4. The CDR3 is 14 amino acids. Looked up from germline, CDR1 is SGHAT and CDR2 is FQNNGV. The CDR3: CASSWTGAGTEAFF. Written as DNA, the CDR3 is TGTGCCAGCAGCTGGACAGGGGCAGGCACTGAAGCTTTCTTT.